This T cell receptor (beta chain) was profiled in a study of T cells in Graves' hyperthyroidism and ophthalmopathy. Germline V gene sequence: CDR1 LNHNV, CDR2 YYDKDF (reference sequence). The V end was cut by 1 base, the J end by 1 base, with 10 bases between. The CDR3 runs 15 residues. Notes on the study in general: Ophthalmopathy was model-predicted a median around seven months pre-onset.

Regions amplified from RNA transcripts were the TCR beta CDR3 regions. The HTBI primer set drove a first-round RT-PCR of the TCR CDR3. MiXCR, run by TCRdb on the multiplex PCR reads, gives a single entry per CDR3 protein. The sample includes about 380,000 distinct CDR3 sequences, around an eighth of them seen just once. In the case of this clonotype: What it binds is not known.

Fresh peripheral blood, approximately 10 ml, yielded the PBMCs. The rearrangement uses TRBV15 and TRBJ2-5; D not resolved. Sequenced: blood. The receptor was isolated from a man aged 25-45 years with Graves' hyperthyroidism that later progressed to Graves' ophthalmopathy. The CDR3 DNA is TGTGCCACCAGCAGAGCTCCGAATGGCCAAGAGACCCAGTACTTC. Protein product: CATSRAPNGQETQYF.